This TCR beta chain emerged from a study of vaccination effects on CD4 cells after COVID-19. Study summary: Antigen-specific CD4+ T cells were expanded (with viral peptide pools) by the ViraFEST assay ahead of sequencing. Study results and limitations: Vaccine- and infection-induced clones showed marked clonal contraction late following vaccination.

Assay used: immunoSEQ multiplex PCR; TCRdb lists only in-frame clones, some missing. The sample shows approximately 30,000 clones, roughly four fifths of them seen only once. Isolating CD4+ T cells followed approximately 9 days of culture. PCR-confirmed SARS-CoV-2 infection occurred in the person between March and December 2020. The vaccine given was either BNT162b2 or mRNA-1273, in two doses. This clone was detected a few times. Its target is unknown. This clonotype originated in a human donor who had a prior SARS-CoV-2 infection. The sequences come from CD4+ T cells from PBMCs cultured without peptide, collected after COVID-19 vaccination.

The CDR3 bases are TGTGCCAGCAGCCAAGAGGGAACGGTCCGGGATACGCAGTATTTT. Protein: CASSQEGTVRDTQYF. The chain employs TRBV4-2 and TRBJ2-3; no definite D call. The CDR3 totals 15 residues. With 0 bases removed from V and 6 bases from J, the gap between germline ends came to 13 bases. Per the germline V gene, CDR1 is LGHNA and CDR2 is YNFKEQ.